This TCR beta chain was recovered during a study of cytomegalovirus exposure and HLA in healthy donors. With 60 Vbeta and 13 Jbeta primers, the PCR was carried out. Clones were read by immunoSEQ multiplex PCR, and TCRdb kept only the in-frame ones, dropping some. The data show about 120,000 clones, about a sixth seen once. Study-level findings and limits: Relative to the roughly 700-donor mean, N-insertions were reportedly fewer in an Asian-associated ancestry cluster in a later analysis. In a later analysis, the majority of CMV-associated beta chains seemingly showed HLA restriction.

A note on this clone: Its target is not known.

The germline V and J ends were trimmed by 4 bases and 5 bases, with 20 bases remaining between them. The V gene's germline CDR1 is SGHRS and CDR2 YFSETQ. This CDR3 region has 16 residues. The rearrangement links TRBV5-1 to TRBJ2-3, with D maybe TRBD2 (6 bases). Sequences were obtained from PBMCs. The origin of this receptor is a female donor in good health and CMV-seropositive. The CDR3: CASSTRPSDVGDTQYF. In nucleotides, the CDR3 is TGCGCCAGCAGCACCCGCCCTAGCGATGTTGGAGATACGCAGTATTTT.